This entry is about one T cell receptor (beta chain). Its antigen is not known. This record comes from a study of T cells expressing NK-cell markers. Whole-study results and caveats: The CD3+CD56-NKG2C+ fraction of several donors was likewise dominated by these clonotypes.

CDR3 length equals 15 residues. The germline V gene has CDR1 SNHLY and CDR2 FYNNEI. TCRdb re-called the 5' RACE reads and shows each CDR3 protein once, DNA omitted. The sample has 200,000 to 300,000 distinct CDR3 sequences, and its top ten clones hold 0.39%. Sequencing input: blood T cells: a sorted CD56 or NKG2C T cell subset, CD4+ or CD8+ T cells, or bulk PBMC T cells (not recorded which). V and J are TRBV2 and TRBJ2-3. The sequence came from a man between 18 and 35 years old in good health. The CDR3 here is CASSEAKGPTDTQYF.